Below are 5 T cell receptor beta chains sequenced from a single sample in a study of cytomegalovirus exposure and HLA in healthy donors. With 60 Vbeta and 13 Jbeta primers, the PCR was carried out. Libraries were prepared by immunoSEQ multiplex PCR; TCRdb keeps only in-frame clonotypes and omits some of them. The sample holds under 250,000 clones, 70% to 85% seen once. The specimen was PBMCs. These receptors originate from a male donor in good health and CMV-seronegative.

This rearrangement joins TRBV5-1 to TRBJ2-1; TRBD1 aligns across 9 bases. J was trimmed by 5 bases and V by 1 base; bases with no gene match: 7. The germline gives CDR1 SGHRS, CDR2 YFSETQ. The CDR3 has 16 amino acids. The CDR3 is CASSLTVGTGNNEQFF. The CDR3 nucleotides are TGCGCCAGCAGCTTGACAGTAGGGACAGGGAACAATGAGCAGTTCTTC.

The J gene is TRBJ1-1, the V gene TRBV29-1; TRBD1 matches 8 bases. V gave up 6 bases and J gave up 0 bases; unmatched junction bases: 3. CDR1 SQVTM and CDR2 ANQGSEA come from the germline V gene. This CDR3 comprises 13 residues. For the CDR3, the DNA is TGCAGCGTCCGACAGGGGATGAACACTGAAGCTTTCTTT. Residues: CSVRQGMNTEAFF.

This sequence joins TRBV19 and TRBJ2-1, with 7 bases aligning to TRBD2. With V trimmed by 7 bases and J by 4 bases, 13 bases remained unmatched. This CDR3 has 16 amino acids. Germline loops: CDR1 LNHDA, CDR2 SQIVND (reference sequence). This CDR3 is CASMVGGSAYYNEQFF. The CDR3 DNA is TGTGCCAGTATGGTGGGGGGGTCAGCGTATTACAATGAGCAGTTCTTC.

The chain has TRBV27 and TRBJ2-7; 12 positions agree with TRBD2. This CDR3 is built from 14 residues. The germline CDR1 and CDR2 sequences are MNHEY and SMNVEV (reference sequence). Trimming removed 5 bases from V and 6 bases from J; junction bases left unmatched: 5. The CDR3 region is CASSQLAGGGEQYF. Here the CDR3 DNA reads TGTGCCAGCAGTCAACTAGCGGGAGGAGGCGAGCAGTACTTC.

The chain uses TRBV21-1 and TRBJ2-7; TRBD2 was called by the table and not checked on the DNA. TRBV21-1 is a pseudogene segment. This CDR3 is 16 amino acids long. The CDR3 loop is CASSKVGWGGIYEQYF. The CDR3 region has the DNA TGTGCCAGCAGCAAAGTGGGTTGGGGGGGGATCTACGAGCAGTACTTC.